This T cell receptor beta chain came from a study of T cell responses to AZD1222 COVID-19 vaccine. Germline CDR1 MDHEN, CDR2 SYDVKM. This CDR3 comprises 15 residues. V dropped 5 bases and J dropped 3 bases, with 16 bases sitting between them. Here immunoSEQ multiplex PCR was the method, and the copy in TCRdb shows in-frame clones only, minus some. The sample shows about 76,000 clones, about 80% of them seen only once. Findings and caveats of the study: Spike-wide vaccine-associated CD4 TCRs dominated at 160-218 and 743-854. Clonal diversity was possibly underestimated, and white British individuals and females predominated among donors. Nearly half of spike-specific TCRs reportedly go after variant regions that carry no mutations.

Concerning this clone: The antigen is not known.

J is TRBJ1-2 and V is TRBV28; no clear D. The sequences come from peripheral blood, collected 28 days after the second dose of the MenACWY control vaccine. The TCR originated in an adult who received the MenACWY meningococcal vaccine as a control. The CDR3 DNA is TGTGCCAGCAGTAACGGGGTAGGGTGGGACTATGGCTACACCTTC. Amino acid sequence: CASSNGVGWDYGYTF.